Listed below are T cell receptor beta chains from one sample, sequenced in a study of cytomegalovirus exposure and HLA in healthy donors. Clones were sequenced by immunoSEQ multiplex PCR, and TCRdb holds only the in-frame ones, with some missing. The sample lists approximately 300,000 clones, around 87% seen once, with more than 0.9% in the top ten. Sample: PBMCs. The source of these receptors is a woman aged 25 to 45 in good health and CMV-seropositive. CDR3s include the opening cysteine and the closing phenylalanine or tryptophan. D genes are given only for firm matches. Some rows mark clone size as missing; the rest say once, few, many or name a class of expanded clone.

j_call	d_call	clone_size	v_call	cdr3_nt	cdr3_aa
TRBJ1-6	.	.	TRBV15	TGTGCCACCACCACAGGGAGCTCCTATAATTCACCCCTCCACTTT	CATTTGSSYNSPLHF
TRBJ1-1	.	.	TRBV28	TGTGCCAGCAGTTCGCCTCTACGTGGAGCTTTCTTT	CASSSPLRGAFF
TRBJ2-7	TRBD2	.	TRBV7-6	TGTGCCAGCAGCTTTGGATCGGGACTAGCGGGCTACGAGCAGTACTTC	CASSFGSGLAGYEQYF
TRBJ1-4	TRBD1	once	TRBV7-2	TGTGCCAGCAGCTTATTACGTCCGGGACAGGGTAATCAAAAACTGTTTTTT	CASSLLRPGQGNQKLFF
TRBJ2-5	.	.	TRBV5-6	TGTGCCAGCAGCTTGACGGGGCGGGAGACCCAGTACTTC	CASSLTGRETQYF
TRBJ1-2	.	.	TRBV19	TGTGCCAGTAGTTACCGGGACCTCTATGGCTACACCTTC	CASSYRDLYGYTF
TRBJ2-5	.	.	TRBV13	TGTGCCAGCAGCGGGACAGAGACGGGGGTCCAAGAGACCCAGTACTTC	CASSGTETGVQETQYF
TRBJ1-2	TRBD1	.	TRBV2	TGTGCCAGCAGTGCAACAGGGGTAAGAGCTACCTTC	CASSATGVRATF
TRBJ2-5	TRBD2	.	TRBV5-1	TGCGCCAGCAGCTCCCATCCCGTTAGCGGGATGGGGGAGACCCAGTACTTC	CASSSHPVSGMGETQYF
TRBJ2-1	.	.	TRBV14	TGTGCCAGCAGCCAAGATAGGTGGCAGGGGATCGATGAGCAGTTCTTC	CASSQDRWQGIDEQFF
TRBJ1-1	.	.	TRBV6-5	TGTGCCAGCAGTTACGGGGGTAACACTGAAGCTTTCTTT	CASSYGGNTEAFF
TRBJ2-3	.	few	TRBV10-3	TGTGCCATCAGGCCAGGGTCCGCAGATACGCAGTATTTT	CAIRPGSADTQYF
TRBJ2-2	.	.	TRBV27	TGTGCCAGCAGTTTTGGGGGGGGCGTTCCCGGGGAGCTGTTTTTT	CASSFGGGVPGELFF
TRBJ1-1	.	.	TRBV4-1	TGCGCCAGCAGCCAGGATGAATTGAAAGCTTTCTTT	CASSQDELKAFF
TRBJ2-2	TRBD1	once	TRBV5-4	TGTGCCAGCAGCTTGCCGGGACAGCTAAACACCGGGGAGCTGTTTTTT	CASSLPGQLNTGELFF
TRBJ2-2	.	.	TRBV2	TGTGCCAGCATAGCTAGAACAGGGTATGGAACGAACACCGGGGAGCTGTTTTTT	CASIARTGYGTNTGELFF
TRBJ1-2	.	.	TRBV5-4	TGTGCCAGCAGCTTGGTTGGGCGCCGACAGGATGGCTACACCTTC	CASSLVGRRQDGYTF
TRBJ2-5	TRBD1	.	TRBV6-5	TGTGCCAGCAGTTGGGGACAGGCCGCAGAGACCCAGTACTTC	CASSWGQAAETQYF
TRBJ2-3	TRBD2	.	TRBV28	TGTGCCAGCAGTCCCCTAGCGGAACGGCCCTCAATCCTCACAGATACGCAGTATTTT	CASSPLAERPSILTDTQYF
TRBJ2-7	TRBD1	many	TRBV29-1	TGCAGCGTTGAAGTAGGTGACAGGGGCTACGAGCAGTACTTC	CSVEVGDRGYEQYF
TRBJ2-3	.	.	TRBV10-2	TGCGCCAGCAGAGTAGACAGGGTCCTAGCGGGTACGCAGTATTTT	CASRVDRVLAGTQYF
TRBJ1-1	.	once	TRBV20-1	TGCAGTGCTCCTCAGGCCGGAGCTTTCTTT	CSAPQAGAFF
TRBJ1-1	.	.	TRBV30	TGTGCCTGGAGTCCGGGGCTGAACACTGAAGCTTTCTTT	CAWSPGLNTEAFF
TRBJ2-7	.	.	TRBV7-8	TGTGCCAGCAGCCCGACCGGGGTGGGGCGGGACGAGCAGTACTTC	CASSPTGVGRDEQYF
TRBJ2-1	TRBD2	.	TRBV15	TGTGCCACCAGCAGAGACAGCGGGGACTACTACAATGAGCAGTTCTTC	CATSRDSGDYYNEQFF
TRBJ2-7	.	.	TRBV30	TGTGCCTGGAGTCAGGGGAGCTCCTACGAGCAGTACTTC	CAWSQGSSYEQYF
TRBJ1-1	.	many	TRBV28	TGTGCCAGCAGTTTACGCAGGGATGGGTACACTGAAGCTTTCTTT	CASSLRRDGYTEAFF
TRBJ2-1	.	.	TRBV7-8	TGTGCCAGCAGCTCTCTAGGGACCCGCAACAATGAGCAGTTCTTC	CASSSLGTRNNEQFF
TRBJ1-2	TRBD1	.	TRBV27	TGTGCCAGCAGTACGGACAGGGGGGGTTATGGCTACACCTTC	CASSTDRGGYGYTF
TRBJ1-1	.	.	TRBV10-3	TGTGCCATCAAAGGTGAGGACGGCGTGCTGAAGAACACTGAAGCTTTCTTT	CAIKGEDGVLKNTEAFF
TRBJ1-2	.	.	TRBV28	TGTGCCAGCAGTTTAAATAGCCTGGGTGGCTACACCTTC	CASSLNSLGGYTF
TRBJ2-6	TRBD1	.	TRBV5-1	TGCGCCAGCAGCTTGGCCGTGACAGGGACCTCTGGGGCCAACGTCCTGACTTTC	CASSLAVTGTSGANVLTF
TRBJ1-5	TRBD1	.	TRBV7-9	TGTGCCAGCAGAGGGACAGGGGGCGATAATCAGCCCCAGCATTTT	CASRGTGGDNQPQHF
TRBJ2-1	TRBD1	.	TRBV7-2	TGTGCCAGCAGCGGGACAGGACACTACAATGAGCAGTTCTTC	CASSGTGHYNEQFF
TRBJ1-2	TRBD1	.	TRBV7-9	TGTGCCAGCAGCCAAACTAGACAGGGGAAGAGGAATGGCTACACCTTC	CASSQTRQGKRNGYTF
TRBJ2-1	TRBD2	once	TRBV9	TGTGCCAGCAGCGTAGTTAGCGGGGGGGCAGAGCAGTTCTTC	CASSVVSGGAEQFF
TRBJ2-7	.	.	TRBV7-2	TGTGCCAGCAGCCCTTACACAGCCCCCTACGAGCAGTACTTC	CASSPYTAPYEQYF
TRBJ1-6	.	.	TRBV7-9	TGTGCCAGCAGCCATTACCGGGATAATTCACCCCTCCACTTT	CASSHYRDNSPLHF
TRBJ1-2	TRBD1	.	TRBV7-8	TGTGCCAGCAGCTTAGAGGGACAGGGTATCTATGGCTACACCTTC	CASSLEGQGIYGYTF
TRBJ1-5	.	.	TRBV27	TGTGCCAGCAGCCAAGACACGGGTCGCAATCAGCCCCAGCATTTT	CASSQDTGRNQPQHF
TRBJ2-7	.	.	TRBV5-6	TGTGCCAGCAGCTTGTGGGACCCCTACGAGCAGTACTTC	CASSLWDPYEQYF
TRBJ1-6	.	.	TRBV7-9	TGTGCCAGCAGCTTAGGCCTAGGAACCTATAATTCACCCCTCCACTTT	CASSLGLGTYNSPLHF